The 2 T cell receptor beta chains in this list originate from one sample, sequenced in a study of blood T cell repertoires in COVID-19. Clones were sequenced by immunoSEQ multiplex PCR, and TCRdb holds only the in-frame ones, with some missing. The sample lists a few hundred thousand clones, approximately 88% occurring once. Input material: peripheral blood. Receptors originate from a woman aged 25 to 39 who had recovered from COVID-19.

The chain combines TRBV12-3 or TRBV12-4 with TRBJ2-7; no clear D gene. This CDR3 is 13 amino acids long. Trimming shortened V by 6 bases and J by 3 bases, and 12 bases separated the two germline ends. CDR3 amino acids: CASSPYNFYEQYF. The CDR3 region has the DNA TGTGCCAGCAGCCCCTATAATTTCTACGAGCAGTACTTC.

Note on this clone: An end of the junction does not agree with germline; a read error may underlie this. This CDR3 is CAGRETGELFF. The CDR3 nucleotides read TGTGCCGGCAGGGAGACCGGGGAGCTGTTTTTT. The chain joins TRBV7-9 to TRBJ2-2, with D perhaps matching TRBD1 or TRBD2 (5 bases each). CDR3 size: 11 residues. Germline loops: CDR1 SEHNR, CDR2 FQNEAQ (reference sequence).